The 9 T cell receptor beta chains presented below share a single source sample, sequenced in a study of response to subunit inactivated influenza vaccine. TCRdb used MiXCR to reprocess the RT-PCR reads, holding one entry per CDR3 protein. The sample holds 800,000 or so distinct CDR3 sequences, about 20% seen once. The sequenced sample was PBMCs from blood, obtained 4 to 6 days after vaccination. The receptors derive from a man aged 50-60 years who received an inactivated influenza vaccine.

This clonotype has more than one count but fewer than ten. For the CDR3, the DNA is TGTGCCAGCAGCCCTCCGGGACATAAGAACAATGAGCAGTTCTTC. Protein sequence: CASSPPGHKNNEQFF. This chain connects TRBV7-9 to TRBJ2-1, with D possibly matching TRBD1 (6 bases). The ends were cut back, 5 bases at V and 5 bases at J, with 16 bases in the middle. Germline V gene data show CDR1 as SEHNR and CDR2 as FQNEAQ (reference sequence). CDR3 size: 15 residues. Full variable domain (outside the CDR3, taken from reference TRBV7-9 and TRBJ2-1): DTGVSQNPRHKITKRGQNVTFRCDPISEHNRLYWYRQTLGQGPEFLTYFQNEAQLEKSRLLSDRFSAERPKGSFSTLEIQRTEQGDSAMYLCASSPPGHKNNEQFFGPGTRLTVL.

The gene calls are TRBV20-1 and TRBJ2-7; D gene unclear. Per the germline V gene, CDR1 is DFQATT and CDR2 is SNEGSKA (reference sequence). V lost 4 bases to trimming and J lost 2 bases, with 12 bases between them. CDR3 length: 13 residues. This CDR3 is CSAIETETYEQYF. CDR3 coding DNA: TGCAGTGCTATCGAGACGGAGACCTACGAGCAGTACTTC.

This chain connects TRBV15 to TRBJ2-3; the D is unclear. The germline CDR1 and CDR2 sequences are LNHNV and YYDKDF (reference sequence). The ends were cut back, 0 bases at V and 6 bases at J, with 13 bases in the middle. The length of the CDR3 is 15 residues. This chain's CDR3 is CATSRDSSTLDTQYF. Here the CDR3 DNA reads TGTGCCACCAGCAGAGATTCCTCGACCCTGGATACGCAGTATTTT.

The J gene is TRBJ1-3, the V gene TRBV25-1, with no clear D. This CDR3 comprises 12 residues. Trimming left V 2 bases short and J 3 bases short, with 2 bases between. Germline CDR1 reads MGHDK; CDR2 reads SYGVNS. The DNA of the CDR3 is TGTGCCAGCAGTGAAAGTGGAAACACCATATATTTT. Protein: CASSESGNTIYF.

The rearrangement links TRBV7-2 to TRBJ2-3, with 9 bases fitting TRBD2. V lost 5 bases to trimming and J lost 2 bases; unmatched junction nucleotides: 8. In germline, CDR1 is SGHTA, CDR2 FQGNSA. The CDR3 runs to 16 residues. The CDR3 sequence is CASSGFSGGFTDTQYF. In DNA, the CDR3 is TGTGCCAGCAGCGGATTTAGCGGGGGATTCACAGATACGCAGTATTTT.

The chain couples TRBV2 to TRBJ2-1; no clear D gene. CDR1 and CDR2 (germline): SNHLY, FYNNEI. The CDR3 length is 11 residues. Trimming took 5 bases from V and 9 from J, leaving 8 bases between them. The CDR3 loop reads CASSFDGEQFF. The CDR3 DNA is TGTGCCAGCAGTTTCGACGGTGAGCAGTTCTTC.

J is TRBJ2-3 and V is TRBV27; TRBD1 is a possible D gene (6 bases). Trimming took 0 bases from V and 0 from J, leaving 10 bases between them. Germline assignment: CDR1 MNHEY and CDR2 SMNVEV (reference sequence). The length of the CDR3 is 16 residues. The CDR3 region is CASSLSQGSSTDTQYF. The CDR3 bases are TGTGCCAGCAGTTTATCTCAGGGGTCTAGCACAGATACGCAGTATTTT.

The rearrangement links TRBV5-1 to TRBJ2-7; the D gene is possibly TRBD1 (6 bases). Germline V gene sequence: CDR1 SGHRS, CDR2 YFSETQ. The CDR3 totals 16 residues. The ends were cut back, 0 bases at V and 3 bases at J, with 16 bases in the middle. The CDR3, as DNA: TGCGCCAGCAGCTTGGAAGGGCCGGACAGTAACTACGAGCAGTACTTC. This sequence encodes CASSLEGPDSNYEQYF.

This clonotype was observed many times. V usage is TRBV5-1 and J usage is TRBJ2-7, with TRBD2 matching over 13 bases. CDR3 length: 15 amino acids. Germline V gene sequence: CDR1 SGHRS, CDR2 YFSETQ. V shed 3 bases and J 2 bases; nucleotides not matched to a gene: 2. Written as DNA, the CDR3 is TGCGCCAGCAGCTCAACTAGCGGGAGGGCCTACGAGCAGTACTTC. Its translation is CASSSTSGRAYEQYF.